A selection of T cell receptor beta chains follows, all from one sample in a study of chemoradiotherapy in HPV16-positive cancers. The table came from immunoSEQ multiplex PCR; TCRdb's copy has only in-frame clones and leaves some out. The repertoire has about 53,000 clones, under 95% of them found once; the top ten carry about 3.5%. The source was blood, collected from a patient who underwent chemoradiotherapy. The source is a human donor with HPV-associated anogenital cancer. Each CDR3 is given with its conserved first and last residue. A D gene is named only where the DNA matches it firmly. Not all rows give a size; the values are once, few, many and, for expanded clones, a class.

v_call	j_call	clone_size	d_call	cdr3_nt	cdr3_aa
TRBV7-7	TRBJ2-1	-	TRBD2	TGTGCTAGCAGCCCGCTCGATTCTAGGACTAGCGGGAGAAATGAGCAGTTCTTC	CASSPLDSRTSGRNEQFF
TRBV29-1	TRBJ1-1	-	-	TGCAGCGTTTCGCAGGCTGGGGTGAACACTGAAGCTTTCTTT	CSVSQAGVNTEAFF
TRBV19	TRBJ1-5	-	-	TGTGCCAGTAGTCGGCCCTCGGGGGCGCGGGGTCAGCCCCAGCATTTT	CASSRPSGARGQPQHF
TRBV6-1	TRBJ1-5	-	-	TGTGCCAGCAGTGGCCTCGCGCCTGTAGGGATTAATAGCAATCAGCCCCAGCATTTT	CASSGLAPVGINSNQPQHF
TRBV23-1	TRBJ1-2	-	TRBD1	TGCGCCAGCAGTCAATCATGGACAGGGGGCGCATCCAACTATGGCTACACCTTC	CASSQSWTGGASNYGYTF
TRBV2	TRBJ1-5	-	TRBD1	TGTGCCAGCAGTACGGAGGGGGCAACGGGTCAGCCCCAGCATTTT	CASSTEGATGQPQHF
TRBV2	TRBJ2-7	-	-	TGTGCCAGCATGGTTTCCGGTTCCTACGAGCAGTACTTC	CASMVSGSYEQYF
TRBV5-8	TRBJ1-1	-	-	TGTGCCAGCAGCTTGAGAGGTACTGAAGCTTTCTTT	CASSLRGTEAFF
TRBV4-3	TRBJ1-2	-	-	TGCGCCAGCAGCCAAGATAGAGGGGGGGATGGCTACACCTTC	CASSQDRGGDGYTF
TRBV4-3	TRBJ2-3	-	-	TGCGCCAGCAGTACCGACCGGGCAGGGATCGATACGCAGTATTTT	CASSTDRAGIDTQYF
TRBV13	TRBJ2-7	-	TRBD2	TGTGCCAGCAGCCCGGGGACTAGCGGGAGACTAACCTACGAGCAGTACTTC	CASSPGTSGRLTYEQYF
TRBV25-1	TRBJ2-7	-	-	TGTGCCAGCAGTGGGGGCTACGAGCAGTACTTC	CASSGGYEQYF
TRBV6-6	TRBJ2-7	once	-	TGTGCCAGCAGTTACCGGGAGTTCGAGCAGTACTTC	CASSYREFEQYF
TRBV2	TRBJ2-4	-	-	TGTGCCAGCAGTGAGCGGGGATTAGCCAAAAACATTCAGTACTTC	CASSERGLAKNIQYF
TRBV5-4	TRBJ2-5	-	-	TGTGCCAGCAGCTTGAGGGCAGGGTCCGGGGCCCAAGGGACCCAGTACTTC	CASSLRAGSGAQGTQYF
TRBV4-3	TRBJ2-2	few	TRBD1	TGCGCCAGCAGCCAAGACAGGGGGCGCCGCACCGGGGAGCTGTTTTTT	CASSQDRGRRTGELFF
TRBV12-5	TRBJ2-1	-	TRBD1	TGTGCTAGTGGTTTGGTCATTGGACAGGGACTCAATGAGCAGTTCTTC	CASGLVIGQGLNEQFF